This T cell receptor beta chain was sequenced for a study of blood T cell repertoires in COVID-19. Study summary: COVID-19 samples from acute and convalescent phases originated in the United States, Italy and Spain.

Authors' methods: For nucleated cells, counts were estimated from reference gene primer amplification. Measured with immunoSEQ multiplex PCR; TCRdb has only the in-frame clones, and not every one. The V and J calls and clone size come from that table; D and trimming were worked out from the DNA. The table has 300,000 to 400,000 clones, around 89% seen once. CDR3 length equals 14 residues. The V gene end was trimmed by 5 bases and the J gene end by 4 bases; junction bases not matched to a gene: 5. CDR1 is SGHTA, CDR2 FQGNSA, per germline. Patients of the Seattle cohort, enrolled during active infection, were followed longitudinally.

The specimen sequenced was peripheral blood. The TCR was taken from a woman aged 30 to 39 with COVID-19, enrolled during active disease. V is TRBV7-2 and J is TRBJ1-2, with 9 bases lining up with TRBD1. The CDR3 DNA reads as TGTGCCAGCAGCCCGGACAGGGGTGGCTATGGCTACACCTTC. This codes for CASSPDRGGYGYTF.